This is a list of T cell receptor beta chains from one sample in a study of blood T cell repertoires in COVID-19. Method: immunoSEQ multiplex PCR; TCRdb's copy keeps in-frame clones and lacks some. Of more than 100,000 clones in the sample, roughly 87% were seen once. Sequenced input: peripheral blood. The receptors were gathered from a human donor in a cohort sampled during active COVID-19. Both conserved end residues are part of each CDR3.

v_call: TRBV6-5; j_call: TRBJ1-2; cdr3_aa: CASSGLTNYGYTF
v_call: TRBV15; j_call: TRBJ2-7; cdr3_aa: CATSRVRQGAYEQYF
v_call: TRBV19; j_call: TRBJ2-5; cdr3_aa: CASSDRVVETQYF
v_call: TRBV12-3/TRBV12-4; j_call: TRBJ2-7; cdr3_aa: CASQDRAYEQYF
v_call: TRBV6-5; j_call: TRBJ2-5; cdr3_aa: CASRRGQMETQYF
v_call: TRBV3-1/TRBV3-2; j_call: TRBJ2-1; cdr3_aa: CASSPRTSGRGEQFF
v_call: TRBV9; j_call: TRBJ2-1; cdr3_aa: CASSGGTSGRSSEQFF
v_call: TRBV7-3; j_call: TRBJ1-1; cdr3_aa: CASSLLSQGPRLNTEAFF
v_call: TRBV30; j_call: TRBJ2-5; cdr3_aa: CAWSITGTGQQETQYF
v_call: TRBV9; j_call: TRBJ2-3; cdr3_aa: CASSGGERGSDTQYF
v_call: TRBV3-1/TRBV3-2; j_call: TRBJ1-2; cdr3_aa: CASSPVDRTTPYGYTF
v_call: TRBV18; j_call: TRBJ1-2; cdr3_aa: CASSHENYGYTF
v_call: TRBV11-1; j_call: TRBJ2-1; cdr3_aa: CASRGRTPYNEQFF
v_call: TRBV7-9; j_call: TRBJ1-1; cdr3_aa: CASSLRGRGTEAFF
v_call: TRBV6-1; j_call: TRBJ2-1; cdr3_aa: CASSERGPREQFF
v_call: TRBV29-1; j_call: TRBJ2-7; cdr3_aa: CSVPDRADEQYF
v_call: TRBV5-1; j_call: TRBJ2-3; cdr3_aa: CASSQGLAGRTDTQYF
v_call: TRBV25-1; j_call: TRBJ2-7; cdr3_aa: CASTRQGKTHEQYF
v_call: TRBV5-4; j_call: TRBJ1-6; cdr3_aa: CASSGGSSSYNSPLHF
v_call: TRBV30; j_call: TRBJ2-7; cdr3_aa: CAWSVLARDSYEQYF
v_call: TRBV11-2; j_call: TRBJ1-3; cdr3_aa: CASTQTGTGNTIYF
v_call: TRBV6-2/TRBV6-3; j_call: TRBJ1-6; cdr3_aa: CASSYRDRGLIVAGSPLHF
v_call: TRBV6-1; j_call: TRBJ2-7; cdr3_aa: CASSDSTITGEQYF
v_call: TRBV5-8; j_call: TRBJ2-7; cdr3_aa: CASSTSSGDSYEQYF
v_call: TRBV29-1; j_call: TRBJ2-1; cdr3_aa: CSADGSSYNEQFF
v_call: TRBV6-5; j_call: TRBJ2-2; cdr3_aa: CASSPFNTGELFF
v_call: TRBV10-3; j_call: TRBJ1-2; cdr3_aa: CAIKVRDRPDGYTF
v_call: TRBV28; j_call: TRBJ2-7; cdr3_aa: CASRTGEGREQYF
v_call: TRBV18; j_call: TRBJ2-3; cdr3_aa: CASSPPGLPLGADTQYF
v_call: TRBV10-3; j_call: TRBJ1-2; cdr3_aa: CAISESIQNYGYTF
v_call: TRBV7-2; j_call: TRBJ2-7; cdr3_aa: CASSSPWWGSSYEQYF
v_call: TRBV6-5; j_call: TRBJ2-1; cdr3_aa: CASRQRGWLANEQFF
v_call: TRBV6-1; j_call: TRBJ1-3; cdr3_aa: CASSDSAEVITIYF
v_call: TRBV3-1/TRBV3-2; j_call: TRBJ2-3; cdr3_aa: CASSQAPLAAQDTQYF
v_call: TRBV28; j_call: TRBJ2-1; cdr3_aa: CASSLWGGQGGNEQFF
v_call: TRBV6-6; j_call: TRBJ2-5; cdr3_aa: CASSSNSVQETQYF